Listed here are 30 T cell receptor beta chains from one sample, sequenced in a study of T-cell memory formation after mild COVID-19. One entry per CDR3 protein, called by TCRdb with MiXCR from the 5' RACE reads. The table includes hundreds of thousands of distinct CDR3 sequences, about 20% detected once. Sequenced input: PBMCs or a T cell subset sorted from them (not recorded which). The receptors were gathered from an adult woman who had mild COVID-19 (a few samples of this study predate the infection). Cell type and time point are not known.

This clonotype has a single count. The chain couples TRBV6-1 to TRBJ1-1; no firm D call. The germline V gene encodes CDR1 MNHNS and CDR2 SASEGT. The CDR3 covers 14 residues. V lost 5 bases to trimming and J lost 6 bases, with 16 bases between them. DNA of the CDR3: TGTGCCAGCAGTCCGGGATTTTCTAAGCCTGAAGCTTTCTTT. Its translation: CASSPGFSKPEAFF.

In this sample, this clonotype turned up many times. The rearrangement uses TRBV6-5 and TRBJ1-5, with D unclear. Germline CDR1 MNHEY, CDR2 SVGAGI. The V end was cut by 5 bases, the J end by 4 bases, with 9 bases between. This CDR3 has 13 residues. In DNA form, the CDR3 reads TGTGCCAGCAGTCCCCTAGGGAATCAGCCCCAGCATTTT. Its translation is CASSPLGNQPQHF.

The CDR3 spells CASTNWPPASYEQYF. The CDR3 DNA follows: TGTGCCAGCACCAATTGGCCCCCAGCATCCTACGAGCAGTACTTC. This chain joins TRBV7-9 and TRBJ2-7; D ambiguous. V shed 7 bases and J shed 1 base, with 17 bases lying between them. This CDR3 has 15 residues. Germline V lookup: CDR1 SEHNR, CDR2 FQNEAQ (reference sequence).

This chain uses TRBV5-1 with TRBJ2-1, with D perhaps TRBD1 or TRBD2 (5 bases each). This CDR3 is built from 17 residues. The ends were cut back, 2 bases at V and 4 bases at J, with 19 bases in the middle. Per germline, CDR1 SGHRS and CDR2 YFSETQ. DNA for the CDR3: TGCGCCAGCAGCTTCGAGGGGAGAAATGGAGGTTACAATGAGCAGTTCTTC. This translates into CASSFEGRNGGYNEQFF.

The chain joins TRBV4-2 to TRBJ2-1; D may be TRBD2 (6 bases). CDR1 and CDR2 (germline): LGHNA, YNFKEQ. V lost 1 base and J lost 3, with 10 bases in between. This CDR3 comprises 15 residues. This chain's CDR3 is CASSQGVADYNEQFF. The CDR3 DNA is TGTGCCAGCAGCCAAGGAGTAGCGGACTACAATGAGCAGTTCTTC.

The CDR3 nucleotides read TGCGCCAGCAGCTCCCCCGGGGGGGTGAACACTGAAGCTTTCTTT. This codes for CASSSPGGVNTEAFF. V is TRBV5-1 and J is TRBJ1-1; weak D call: TRBD1 (5 bases). Trimming removed 3 bases at V and 0 bases at J, with 12 bases between. The germline V gene has CDR1 SGHRS and CDR2 YFSETQ. The CDR3 has 15 residues.

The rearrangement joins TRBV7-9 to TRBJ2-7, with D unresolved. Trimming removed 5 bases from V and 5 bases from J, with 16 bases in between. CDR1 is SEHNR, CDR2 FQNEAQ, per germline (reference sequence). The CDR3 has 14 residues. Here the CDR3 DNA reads TGTGCCAGCAGCAGAGGCCAGCATTCCGACGAGCAGTACTTC. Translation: CASSRGQHSDEQYF.

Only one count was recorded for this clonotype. DNA for the CDR3: TGTGCCAGCAGTGACAGGGGGGTGAGCACAGATACGCAGTATTTT. Its translation is CASSDRGVSTDTQYF. This chain uses TRBV6-5 with TRBJ2-3; 9 bases are shared with TRBD1. The J segment lost 0 bases and the V segment lost 5 bases, leaving 3 bases of the junction unmatched. The CDR3 covers 15 residues. CDR1 MNHEY and CDR2 SVGAGI come from the germline V gene.

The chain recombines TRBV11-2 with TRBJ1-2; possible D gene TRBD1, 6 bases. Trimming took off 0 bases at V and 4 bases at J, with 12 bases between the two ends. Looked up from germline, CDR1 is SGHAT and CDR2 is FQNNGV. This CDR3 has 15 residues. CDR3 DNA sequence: TGTGCCAGCAGCTTAGAGGGGGGGGCAAGCTATGGCTACACCTTC. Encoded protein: CASSLEGGASYGYTF.

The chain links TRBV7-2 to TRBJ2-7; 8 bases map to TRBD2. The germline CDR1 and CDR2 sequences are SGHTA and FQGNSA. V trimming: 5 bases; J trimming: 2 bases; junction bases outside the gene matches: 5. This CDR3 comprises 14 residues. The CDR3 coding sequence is TGTGCCAGCAGCACCGGGACTAGGACCTACGAGCAGTACTTC. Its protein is CASSTGTRTYEQYF.

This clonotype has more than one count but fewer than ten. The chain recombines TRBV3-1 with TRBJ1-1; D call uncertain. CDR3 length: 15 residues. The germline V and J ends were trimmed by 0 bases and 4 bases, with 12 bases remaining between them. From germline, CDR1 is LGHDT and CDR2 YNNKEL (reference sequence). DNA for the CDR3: TGTGCCAGCAGCCAAGACTGGGTTGCGAGCACTGAAGCTTTCTTT. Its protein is CASSQDWVASTEAFF. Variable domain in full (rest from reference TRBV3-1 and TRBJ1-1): DTAVSQTPKYLVTQMGNDKSIKCEQNLGHDTMYWYKQDSKKFLKIMFSYNNKELIINETVPNRFSPKSPDKAHLNLHINSLELGDSAVYFCASSQDWVASTEAFFGQGTRLTVV.

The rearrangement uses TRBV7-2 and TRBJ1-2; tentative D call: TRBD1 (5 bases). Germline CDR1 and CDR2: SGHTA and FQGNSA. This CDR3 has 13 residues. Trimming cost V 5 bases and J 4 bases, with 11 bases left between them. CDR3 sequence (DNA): TGTGCCAGCAGCGACGGGGCCTTCTATGGCTACACCTTC. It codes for CASSDGAFYGYTF.

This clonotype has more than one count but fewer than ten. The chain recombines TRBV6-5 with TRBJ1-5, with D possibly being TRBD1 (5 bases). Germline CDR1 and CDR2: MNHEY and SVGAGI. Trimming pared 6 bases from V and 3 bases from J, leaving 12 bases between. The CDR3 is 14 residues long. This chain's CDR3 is CASRLRGANQPQHF. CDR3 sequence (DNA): TGTGCCAGCAGATTGAGGGGAGCCAATCAGCCCCAGCATTTT.

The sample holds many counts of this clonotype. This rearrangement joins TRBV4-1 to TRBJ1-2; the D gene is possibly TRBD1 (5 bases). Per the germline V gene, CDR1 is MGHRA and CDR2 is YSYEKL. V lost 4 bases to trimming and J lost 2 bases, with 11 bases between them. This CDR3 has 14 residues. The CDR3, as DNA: TGCGCCAGCAGCCCCCACCGGGACAACTATGGCTACACCTTC. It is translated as CASSPHRDNYGYTF.

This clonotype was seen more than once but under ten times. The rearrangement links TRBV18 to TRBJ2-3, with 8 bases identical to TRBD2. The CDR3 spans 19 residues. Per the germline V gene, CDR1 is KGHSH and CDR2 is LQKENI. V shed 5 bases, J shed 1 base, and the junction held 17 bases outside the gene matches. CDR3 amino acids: CASSSAEGGSGVGTDTQYF. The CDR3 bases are TGTGCCAGCTCATCAGCGGAAGGTGGTAGCGGGGTCGGCACAGATACGCAGTATTTT.

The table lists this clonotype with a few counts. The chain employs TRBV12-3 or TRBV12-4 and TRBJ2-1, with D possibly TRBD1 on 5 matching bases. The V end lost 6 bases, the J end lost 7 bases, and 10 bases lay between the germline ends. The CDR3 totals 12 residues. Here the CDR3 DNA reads TGTGCCAGCAGCCGTGACAGAAATGAGCAGTTCTTC. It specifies CASSRDRNEQFF.

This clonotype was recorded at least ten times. The CDR3: CASSLRGNQPQHF. As DNA, the CDR3 is TGTGCCAGCAGCCTGAGGGGCAATCAGCCCCAGCATTTT. This chain joins TRBV7-2 and TRBJ1-5; D call uncertain. Germline V gene lookup returns CDR1 SGHTA and CDR2 FQGNSA. V was trimmed by 5 bases and J by 2 bases, leaving 7 bases between them. This CDR3 region has 13 residues.

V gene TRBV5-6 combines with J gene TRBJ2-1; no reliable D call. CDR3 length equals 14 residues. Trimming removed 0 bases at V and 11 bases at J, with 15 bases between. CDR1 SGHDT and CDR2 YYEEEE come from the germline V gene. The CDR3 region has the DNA TGTGCCAGCAGCTTGGACGGACCTAGGGTGAAGCAGTTCTTC. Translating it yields CASSLDGPRVKQFF. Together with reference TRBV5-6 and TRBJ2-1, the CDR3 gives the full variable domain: DAGVTQSPTHLIKTRGQQVTLRCSPKSGHDTVSWYQQALGQGPQFIFQYYEEEERQRGNFPDRFSGHQFPNYSSELNVNALLLGDSALYLCASSLDGPRVKQFFGPGTRLTVL.

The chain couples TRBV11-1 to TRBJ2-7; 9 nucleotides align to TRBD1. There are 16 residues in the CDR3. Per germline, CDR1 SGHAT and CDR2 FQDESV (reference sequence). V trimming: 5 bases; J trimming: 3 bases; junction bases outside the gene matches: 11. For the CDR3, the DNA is TGTGCCAGCAGCGCGGGACAGGGCACTATCCTCTACGAGCAGTACTTC. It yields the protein CASSAGQGTILYEQYF.

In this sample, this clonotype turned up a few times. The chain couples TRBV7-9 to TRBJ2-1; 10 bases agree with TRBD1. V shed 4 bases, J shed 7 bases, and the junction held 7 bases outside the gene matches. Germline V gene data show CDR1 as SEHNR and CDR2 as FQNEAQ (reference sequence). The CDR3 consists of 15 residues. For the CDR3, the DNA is TGTGCCAGCAGCTCCAGGACAGGGGGGGAGAATGAGCAGTTCTTC. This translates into CASSSRTGGENEQFF.

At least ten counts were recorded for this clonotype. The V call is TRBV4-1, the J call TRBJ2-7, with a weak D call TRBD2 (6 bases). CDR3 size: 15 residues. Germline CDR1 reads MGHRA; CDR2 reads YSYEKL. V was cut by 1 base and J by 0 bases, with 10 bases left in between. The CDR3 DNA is TGCGCCAGCAGCCAAGGAGGAGGGAGCTCCTACGAGCAGTACTTC. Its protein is CASSQGGGSSYEQYF.

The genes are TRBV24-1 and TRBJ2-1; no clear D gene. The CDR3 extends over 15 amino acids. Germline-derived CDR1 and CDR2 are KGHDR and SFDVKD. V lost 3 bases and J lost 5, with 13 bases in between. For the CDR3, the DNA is TGTGCCACCAGTGATCCCCGAACGACCCACAATGAGCAGTTCTTC. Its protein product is CATSDPRTTHNEQFF.

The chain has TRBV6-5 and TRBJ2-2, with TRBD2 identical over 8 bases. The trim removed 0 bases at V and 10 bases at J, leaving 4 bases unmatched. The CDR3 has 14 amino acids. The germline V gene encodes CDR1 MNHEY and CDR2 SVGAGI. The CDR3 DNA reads TGTGCCAGCAGTTACTCGATCGGGGGGGTGGAGCTGTTTTTT. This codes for CASSYSIGGVELFF.

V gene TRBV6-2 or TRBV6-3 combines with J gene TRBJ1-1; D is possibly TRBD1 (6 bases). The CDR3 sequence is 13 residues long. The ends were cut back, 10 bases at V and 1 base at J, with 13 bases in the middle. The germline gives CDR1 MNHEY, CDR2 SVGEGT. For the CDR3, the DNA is TGTGCCACCAAGAAAGGGGGGAACACTGAAGCTTTCTTT. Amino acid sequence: CATKKGGNTEAFF.

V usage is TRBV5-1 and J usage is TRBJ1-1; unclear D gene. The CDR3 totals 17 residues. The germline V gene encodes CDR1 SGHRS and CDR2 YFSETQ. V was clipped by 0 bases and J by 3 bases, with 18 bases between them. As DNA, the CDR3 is TGCGCCAGCAGCTTGGCAGATTGGCAGCCAAGGTACACTGAAGCTTTCTTT. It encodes CASSLADWQPRYTEAFF.

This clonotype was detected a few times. The CDR3, as DNA: TGTGCCAGCAGCTTCGGGACTAGCGTTACCGGGGAGCTGTTTTTT. Translation: CASSFGTSVTGELFF. The V and J genes are TRBV7-2 and TRBJ2-2; 10 positions match TRBD2. The J segment lost 5 bases and the V segment lost 3 bases, leaving 3 bases of the junction unmatched. The CDR3 has 15 residues. CDR1 and CDR2 from the germline V gene are SGHTA and FQGNSA.

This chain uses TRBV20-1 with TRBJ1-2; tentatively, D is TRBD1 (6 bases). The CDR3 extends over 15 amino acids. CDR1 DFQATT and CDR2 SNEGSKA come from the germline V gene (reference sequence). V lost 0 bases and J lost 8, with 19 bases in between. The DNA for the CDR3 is TGCAGTGCTAGAGACGGCCAGGGGAGCGCAAGAGGCTACACCTTC. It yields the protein CSARDGQGSARGYTF.

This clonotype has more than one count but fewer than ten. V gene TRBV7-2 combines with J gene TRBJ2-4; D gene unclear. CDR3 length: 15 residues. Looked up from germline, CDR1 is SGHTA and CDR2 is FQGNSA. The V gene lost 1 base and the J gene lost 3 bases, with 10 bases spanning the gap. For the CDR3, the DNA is TGTGCCAGCAGCTTAGTCTCTGGTTTCAAAAACATTCAGTACTTC. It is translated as CASSLVSGFKNIQYF.

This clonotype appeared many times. This CDR3 reads CASSQGGRADTQYF. CDR3 DNA: TGTGCCAGCAGCCAAGGCGGAAGGGCAGATACGCAGTATTTT. The V call is TRBV3-1, the J call TRBJ2-3; D call uncertain. Deletions cut 1 base from V and 4 bases from J, with 9 bases between. CDR3 length equals 14 residues. Per germline, CDR1 LGHDT and CDR2 YNNKEL (reference sequence).

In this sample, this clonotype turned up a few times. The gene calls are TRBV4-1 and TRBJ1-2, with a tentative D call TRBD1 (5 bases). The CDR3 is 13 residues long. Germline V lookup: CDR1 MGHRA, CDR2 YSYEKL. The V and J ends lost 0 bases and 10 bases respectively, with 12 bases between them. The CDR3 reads CASSQDNWDVYTF. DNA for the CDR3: TGCGCCAGCAGCCAAGACAATTGGGACGTCTACACCTTC.